The 8 T cell receptor beta chains in this list originate from one sample, sequenced in a study of blood T cell repertoires in COVID-19. The protocol was immunoSEQ multiplex PCR, while the TCRdb copy is restricted to in-frame clones and leaves out a portion. Counted here are fewer than 250,000 clones, 80% occurring once; the ten biggest clones make up about 7.2%. Sequenced: PBMCs or T cells enriched from blood (not recorded which). The receptors derive from a woman aged 40-49 years with acute COVID-19.

The chain uses TRBV12-3 or TRBV12-4 and TRBJ1-2; D perhaps matches TRBD1 (5 bases). CDR3 length: 13 amino acids. Deletions cut 5 bases from V and 8 bases from J, with 15 bases between. This CDR3 reads CASSQGRGSGYTF. CDR3 in DNA: TGTGCCAGCAGTCAGGGCCGGGGGAGCGGCTACACCTTC.

This chain links TRBV12-3 or TRBV12-4 with TRBJ2-3; D gene ambiguous. V gave up 4 bases and J gave up 5 bases, with 4 bases separating them. The CDR3 contains 11 residues. The CDR3 spells CASSYRDTQYF. The CDR3 bases are TGTGCCAGCAGTTATCGAGATACGCAGTATTTT.

The chain recombines TRBV27 with TRBJ2-4; D remains ambiguous. Per the germline V gene, CDR1 is MNHEY and CDR2 is SMNVEV (reference sequence). Trimming stripped 5 bases from V and 0 bases from J, with 8 bases between. The CDR3 is 14 amino acids. The CDR3 reads CASSPQIAKNIQYF. For the CDR3, the DNA is TGTGCCAGCAGTCCTCAGATAGCCAAAAACATTCAGTACTTC.

V usage is TRBV15 and J usage is TRBJ2-7, with D perhaps matching TRBD1 (6 bases). CDR3 length equals 14 residues. Germline V gene sequence: CDR1 LNHNV, CDR2 YYDKDF (reference sequence). V lost 0 bases to trimming and J lost 7 bases, with 13 bases between them. Here the CDR3 reads CATSRDPTGWEQYF. Here the CDR3 DNA reads TGTGCCACCAGCAGAGATCCCACAGGGTGGGAGCAGTACTTC.

This chain joins TRBV30 and TRBJ2-5; a possible D gene is TRBD1 (5 bases). The germline gives CDR1 GTSNPN, CDR2 SVGIG (reference sequence). V gave up 5 bases and J gave up 2 bases, with 12 bases separating them. The CDR3 sequence is 13 residues long. The CDR3 DNA follows: TGTGCCTGGGACACAGGCCTTCAAGAGACCCAGTACTTC. Protein product: CAWDTGLQETQYF.

This clone appeared a single time. V is TRBV4-1 and J is TRBJ1-2, with no clear D. V lost 1 base to trimming and J lost 1 base, with 7 bases between them. CDR3 length: 14 residues. Germline CDR1 MGHRA, CDR2 YSYEKL. For the CDR3, the DNA is TGCGCCAGCAGCCAAGGGCCAGTTAACTATGGCTACACCTTC. The encoded protein is CASSQGPVNYGYTF.

The chain links TRBV25-1 to TRBJ2-3; tentatively, D is TRBD2 (6 bases). Trimming took off 3 bases at V and 1 base at J, with 14 bases between the two ends. The germline V gene has CDR1 MGHDK and CDR2 SYGVNS. The CDR3 spans 16 residues. The CDR3 DNA sequence: TGTGCCAGCAGTGACCGCGGGACTTTAGGCACAGATACGCAGTATTTT. Encoded protein: CASSDRGTLGTDTQYF.

J is TRBJ1-6 and V is TRBV6-1; TRBD1 might be the D (6 bases). The V and J ends lost 3 bases and 10 bases respectively, with 13 bases between them. The CDR3 has 14 residues. Germline CDR1 is MNHNS and CDR2 is SASEGT. CDR3 loop: CASSENRVGSPLHF. CDR3 coding DNA: TGTGCCAGCAGTGAGAACAGGGTTGGGTCACCCCTCCACTTT.